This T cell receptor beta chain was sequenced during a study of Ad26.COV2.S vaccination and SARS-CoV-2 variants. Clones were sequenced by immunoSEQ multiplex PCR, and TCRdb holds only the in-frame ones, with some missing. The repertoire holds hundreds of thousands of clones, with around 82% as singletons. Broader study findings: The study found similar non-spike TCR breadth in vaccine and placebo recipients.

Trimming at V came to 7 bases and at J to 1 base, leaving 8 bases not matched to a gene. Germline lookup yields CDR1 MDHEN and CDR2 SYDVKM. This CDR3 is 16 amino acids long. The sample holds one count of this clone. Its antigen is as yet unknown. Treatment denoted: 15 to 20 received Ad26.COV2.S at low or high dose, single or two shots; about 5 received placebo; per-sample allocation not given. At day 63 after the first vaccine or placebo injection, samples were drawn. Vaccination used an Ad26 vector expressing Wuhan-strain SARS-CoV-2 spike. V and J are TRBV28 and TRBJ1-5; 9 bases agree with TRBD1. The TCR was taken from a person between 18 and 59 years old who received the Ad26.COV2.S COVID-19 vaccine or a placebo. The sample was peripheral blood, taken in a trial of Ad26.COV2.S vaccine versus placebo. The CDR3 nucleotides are TGTGCCAGCATCGAAGATGACAGGGGGAGCAATCAGCCCCAGCATTTT. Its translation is CASIEDDRGSNQPQHF.